The 2 T cell receptor beta chains in this list originate from one sample, sequenced in a study of blood T cell repertoires in COVID-19. Sequenced by immunoSEQ multiplex PCR; TCRdb stores in-frame clones only, minus some. The sample includes approximately 150,000 clones, 70% to 90% of them seen just once. Sequencing input: peripheral blood. These receptors all stem from a man between 45 and 60 years old who had recovered from COVID-19.

This clone was seen more than once but under ten times. The V call is TRBV14, the J call TRBJ2-7, with D possibly being TRBD1 (6 bases). In germline, CDR1 is SGHDN, CDR2 FVKESK. Trimming left V 1 base short and J 2 bases short, with 12 bases between. This CDR3 is 15 amino acids long. The CDR3 DNA sequence: TGTGCCAGCAGCCAAGGACAGGTAAAGGCCTACGAGCAGTACTTC. This encodes CASSQGQVKAYEQYF.

The chain combines TRBV13 with TRBJ2-5, with TRBD2 matching over 7 bases. CDR1 PRHDT and CDR2 FYEKMQ come from the germline V gene (reference sequence). CDR3 length equals 15 residues. Trimming removed 5 bases from V and 2 bases from J; junction bases left unmatched: 8. The CDR3 bases are TGTGCCAGCAGCCCACCGGGTAGCGGGCAAGAGACCCAGTACTTC. Its protein is CASSPPGSGQETQYF.